This passage covers 10 T cell receptor beta chains from one sample sequenced in a study of neurological immune-mediated disorders. TCRdb recomputed calls from the 5' RACE reads with MiXCR, one row per CDR3 protein. Altogether about 74,000 distinct CDR3 sequences are present, less than 5.5% being singletons, with the ten largest covering less than 7.5%. The material sequenced was PBMCs. These receptors all stem from a man aged 18 to 30 with multiple sclerosis.

This clonotype appeared many times. CDR3 region: CASSLMSGGHSGANVLTF. Written as DNA, the CDR3 is TGTGCCAGCAGCTTGATGTCAGGGGGACACTCTGGGGCCAACGTCCTGACTTTC. The rearrangement links TRBV7-4 to TRBJ2-6, with TRBD1 matching over 7 bases. The length of the CDR3 is 18 residues. Germline CDR1 is SGHVT and CDR2 is SQSDAQ. V shed 3 bases, J shed 0 bases, and the junction held 8 bases outside the gene matches.

On this clonotype: A much larger clone is a single base away; this may be a read error. This chain joins TRBV7-9 and TRBJ2-7; TRBD2 agrees at 7 bases. CDR1 SEHNR and CDR2 FQNEAQ come from the germline V gene (reference sequence). The CDR3 loop spans 11 amino acids. The CDR3, as DNA: TGTGCCAGCAACACAGAAGGGACTATGTTCTTC. Its translation: CASNTEGTMFF.

A few counts support this clonotype. One end of the junction does not line up with germline, which may come from a read error. V and J are TRBV29-1 and TRBJ1-5, with a weak D call TRBD1 (5 bases). Germline CDR1 and CDR2: SQVTM and ANQGSEA. The CDR3 has 14 amino acids. The CDR3 loop is CSVRGTDSNQPQNF. The DNA of the CDR3 is TGCAGCGTGCGAGGGACGGATAGCAATCAGCCCCAGAATTTT.

This clonotype came up many times. The genes are TRBV20-1 and TRBJ2-7, with TRBD2 matching over 12 bases. V lost 2 bases, J lost 2 bases, and 13 bases stayed unmatched. CDR3 length: 18 amino acids. Germline CDR1 is DFQATT and CDR2 is SNEGSKA (reference sequence). CDR3: CSARNLDSTSGSTYEQYF. The CDR3 nucleotides read TGCAGTGCTAGAAACCTTGACTCGACTAGCGGGAGCACCTACGAGCAGTACTTC.

In this sample, this clonotype turned up many times. V and J are TRBV27 and TRBJ2-5; 13 nucleotides agree with TRBD2. The germline V gene has CDR1 MNHEY and CDR2 SMNVEV (reference sequence). V trimming: 8 bases; J trimming: 4 bases; junction bases outside the gene matches: 16. The CDR3 covers 18 residues. CDR3 region: CASGWPLAGGGKGETQYF. Written as DNA, the CDR3 is TGTGCCAGCGGATGGCCACTAGCGGGAGGGGGAAAGGGAGAGACCCAGTACTTC.

This clonotype was counted many times. This chain links TRBV20-1 with TRBJ1-5; tentatively, D is TRBD1 (6 bases). The CDR3 is 13 residues long. Germline assignment: CDR1 DFQATT and CDR2 SNEGSKA (reference sequence). V lost 3 bases to trimming and J lost 9 bases, with 15 bases between them. CDR3 protein: CSASGGAQGPQHF. The CDR3 nucleotides read TGCAGTGCTAGCGGGGGCGCTCAAGGGCCCCAGCATTTT.

The sample holds many counts of this clonotype. The J gene is TRBJ2-7, the V gene TRBV7-2; D is unresolved. CDR3 length: 13 residues. Trimming took off 5 bases at V and 4 bases at J, with 12 bases between the two ends. The V gene's germline CDR1 is SGHTA and CDR2 FQGNSA. The CDR3, as DNA: TGTGCCAGCAGCGCAACGTGGGGATACGAGCAGTACTTC. This sequence encodes CASSATWGYEQYF.

This clonotype showed up many times. The chain joins TRBV20-1 to TRBJ1-5, with D possibly matching TRBD1 (5 bases). The CDR3 spans 14 residues. Trimming took 3 bases from V and 1 from J, leaving 10 bases between them. Germline V CDR1 and CDR2: DFQATT, SNEGSKA (reference sequence). CDR3 protein: CSASVGASNQPQHF. The CDR3 DNA reads TGCAGTGCTAGTGTAGGGGCCAGCAATCAGCCCCAGCATTTT.

Notes on this clonotype: The germline gene is not matched at one end of the junction; a read error may be the cause. The rearrangement uses TRBV20-1 and TRBJ1-5, with a tentative D call TRBD1 (6 bases). Germline assignment: CDR1 DFQATT and CDR2 SNEGSKA (reference sequence). CDR3 length: 13 amino acids. Here the CDR3 DNA reads TGCAGTGCCATGACAGGTCTCAATCAGCCCCAGAATTTT. Its protein product is CSAMTGLNQPQNF.

Many counts were recorded for this clonotype. The rearrangement links TRBV12-3 or TRBV12-4 to TRBJ2-4, with TRBD1 matching over 7 bases. The J segment lost 0 bases and the V segment lost 4 bases, leaving 3 bases of the junction unmatched. The CDR3 has 15 amino acids. The CDR3 nucleotides read TGTGCCAGCAGTTGGACAGGTATAGCCAAAAACATTCAGTACTTC. It codes for CASSWTGIAKNIQYF.